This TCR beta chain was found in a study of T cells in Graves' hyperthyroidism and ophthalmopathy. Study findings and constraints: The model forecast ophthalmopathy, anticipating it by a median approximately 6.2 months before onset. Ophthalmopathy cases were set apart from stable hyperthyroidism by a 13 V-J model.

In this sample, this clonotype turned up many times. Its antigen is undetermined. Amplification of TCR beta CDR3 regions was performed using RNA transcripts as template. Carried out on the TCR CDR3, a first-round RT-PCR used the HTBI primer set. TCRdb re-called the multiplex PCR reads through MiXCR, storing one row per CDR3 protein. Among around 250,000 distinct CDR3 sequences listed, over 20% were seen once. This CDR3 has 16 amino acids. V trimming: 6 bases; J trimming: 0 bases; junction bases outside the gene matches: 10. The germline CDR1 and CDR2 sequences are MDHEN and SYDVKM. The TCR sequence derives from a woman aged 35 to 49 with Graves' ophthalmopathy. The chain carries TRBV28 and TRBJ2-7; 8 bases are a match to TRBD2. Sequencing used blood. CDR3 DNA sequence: TGTGCCAGCAGCCCACCGGGGGGGGATCCCTCCTACGAGCAGTACTTC. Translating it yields CASSPPGGDPSYEQYF.